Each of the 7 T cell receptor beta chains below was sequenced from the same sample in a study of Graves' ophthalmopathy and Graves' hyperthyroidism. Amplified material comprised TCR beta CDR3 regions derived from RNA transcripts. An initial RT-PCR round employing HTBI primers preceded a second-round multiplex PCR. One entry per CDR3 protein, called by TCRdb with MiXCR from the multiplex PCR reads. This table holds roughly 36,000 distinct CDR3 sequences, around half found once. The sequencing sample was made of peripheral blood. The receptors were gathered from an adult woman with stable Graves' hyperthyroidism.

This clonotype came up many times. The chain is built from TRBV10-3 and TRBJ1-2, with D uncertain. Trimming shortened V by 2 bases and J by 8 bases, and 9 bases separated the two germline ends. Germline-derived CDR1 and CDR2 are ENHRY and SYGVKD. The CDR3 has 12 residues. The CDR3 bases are TGTGCCATCAGTGAGGCGAGGTTGGGCTACACCTTC. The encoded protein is CAISEARLGYTF.

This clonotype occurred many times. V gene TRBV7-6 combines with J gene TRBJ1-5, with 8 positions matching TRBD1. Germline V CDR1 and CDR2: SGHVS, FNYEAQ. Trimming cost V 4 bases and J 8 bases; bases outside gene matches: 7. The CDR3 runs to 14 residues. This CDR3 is CASSSGQGLEPQHF. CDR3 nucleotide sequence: TGTGCCAGCAGCTCCGGACAGGGATTAGAGCCCCAGCATTTT.

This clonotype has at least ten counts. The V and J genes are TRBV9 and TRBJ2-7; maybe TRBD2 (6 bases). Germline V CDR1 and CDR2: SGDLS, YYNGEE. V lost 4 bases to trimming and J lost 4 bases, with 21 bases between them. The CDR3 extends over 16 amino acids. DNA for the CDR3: TGTGCCAGCAGCCACCAGGGCACTTGGCGGGATTACGAGCAGTACTTC. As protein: CASSHQGTWRDYEQYF.

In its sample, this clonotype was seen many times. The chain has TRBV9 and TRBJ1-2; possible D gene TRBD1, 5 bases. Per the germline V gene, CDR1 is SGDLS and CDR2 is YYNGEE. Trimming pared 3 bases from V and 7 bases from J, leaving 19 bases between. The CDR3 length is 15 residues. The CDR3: CASSGDPGGFGGYTF. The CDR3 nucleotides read TGTGCCAGCAGCGGAGATCCGGGGGGTTTCGGTGGCTACACCTTC.

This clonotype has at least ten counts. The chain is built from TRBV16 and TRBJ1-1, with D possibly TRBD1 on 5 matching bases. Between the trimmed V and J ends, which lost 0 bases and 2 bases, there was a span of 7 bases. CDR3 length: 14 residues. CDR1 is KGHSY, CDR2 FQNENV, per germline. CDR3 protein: CASSQSGGNTEAFF. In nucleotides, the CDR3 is TGTGCCAGCAGCCAATCGGGGGGAAACACTGAAGCTTTCTTT.

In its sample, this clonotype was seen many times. In nucleotides, the CDR3 is TGCAGTGCTACCCCGACAGGGCGACAGCCCCAGCATTTT. Its translation: CSATPTGRQPQHF. The chain uses TRBV20-1 and TRBJ1-5, with 7 positions matching TRBD1. Losses at the gene ends were 4 bases for V and 7 bases for J; bases not matched to a gene: 7. CDR3 length: 13 residues. Germline V gene sequence: CDR1 DFQATT, CDR2 SNEGSKA (reference sequence).

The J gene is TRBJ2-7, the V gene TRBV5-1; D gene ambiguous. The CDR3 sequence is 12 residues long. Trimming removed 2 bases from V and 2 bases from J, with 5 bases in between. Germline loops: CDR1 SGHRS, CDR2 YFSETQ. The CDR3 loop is CASSFRPYEQYF. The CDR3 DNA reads TGCGCCAGCAGCTTCAGACCCTACGAGCAGTACTTC. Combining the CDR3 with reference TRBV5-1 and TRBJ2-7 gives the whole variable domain KAGVTQTPRYLIKTRGQQVTLSCSPISGHRSVSWYQQTPGQGLQFLFEYFSETQRNKGNFPGRFSGRQFSNSRSEMNVSTLELGDSALYLCASSFRPYEQYFGPGTRLTVT.